A selection of T cell receptor beta chains follows, all from one sample in a study of cytomegalovirus exposure and HLA in healthy donors. Measured with immunoSEQ multiplex PCR; TCRdb has only the in-frame clones, and not every one. Counted here are around 150,000 clones, around 76% occurring once; the ten biggest clones make up 2% to 2.5%. The source material was PBMCs. These receptors all come from a female donor in good health and CMV-seronegative. Each CDR3 is given with its conserved first and last residue. D genes are given only for firm matches. Part of the rows lack a size; the others show once, few, many or a class for expanded clones.

D gene: TRBD1
J gene: TRBJ1-1
CDR3 length: 13
clone size: .
V gene: TRBV5-1
CDR3 DNA: TGCGCCAGCAGCTTGGGACAGGGAGCCGAAGCTTTCTTT
CDR3 protein: CASSLGQGAEAFF

D gene: .
J gene: TRBJ2-7
CDR3 length: 14
clone size: .
V gene: TRBV5-1
CDR3 DNA: TGCGCCAGCAGCTTTGTAGCGACGGCCGGCGAGCAGTACTTC
CDR3 protein: CASSFVATAGEQYF

D gene: TRBD1
J gene: TRBJ1-1
CDR3 length: 16
clone size: .
V gene: TRBV6-1
CDR3 DNA: TGTGCCAGCAGTGTAACTATGACAGGGGCGAACACTGAAGCTTTCTTT
CDR3 protein: CASSVTMTGANTEAFF

D gene: TRBD1
J gene: TRBJ1-3
CDR3 length: 18
clone size: .
V gene: TRBV5-6
CDR3 DNA: TGTGCCAGCAGCTTAGGCGGACAGGCTCGATACTCTGGAAACACCATATATTTT
CDR3 protein: CASSLGGQARYSGNTIYF

D gene: TRBD2
J gene: TRBJ2-2
CDR3 length: 17
clone size: .
V gene: TRBV5-1
CDR3 DNA: TGCGCCAGCAGCTTGGATGGGACTAGCGGCTACACCGGGGAGCTGTTTTTT
CDR3 protein: CASSLDGTSGYTGELFF

D gene: TRBD1
J gene: TRBJ2-5
CDR3 length: 14
clone size: .
V gene: TRBV9
CDR3 DNA: TGTGCCAGCAGCGTAACAGGGGACCAAGCGACCCAGTACTTC
CDR3 protein: CASSVTGDQATQYF

D gene: TRBD2
J gene: TRBJ2-1
CDR3 length: 15
clone size: many
V gene: TRBV6-4
CDR3 DNA: TGTGCCAGCAGTGACTCTAGCGGGGGGGCCAATGAGCAGTTCTTC
CDR3 protein: CASSDSSGGANEQFF

D gene: .
J gene: TRBJ1-2
CDR3 length: 14
clone size: few
V gene: TRBV2
CDR3 DNA: TGTGCCAGCAGTGAAGTTACGGGTAACTATGGCTACACCTTC
CDR3 protein: CASSEVTGNYGYTF

D gene: TRBD2
J gene: TRBJ2-1
CDR3 length: 16
clone size: .
V gene: TRBV6-6
CDR3 DNA: TGTGCCAGCACGTTATTGGGGACTAGCGGGAGTAATGAGCAGTTCTTC
CDR3 protein: CASTLLGTSGSNEQFF

D gene: .
J gene: TRBJ2-5
CDR3 length: 14
clone size: .
V gene: TRBV30
CDR3 DNA: TGTGCCTGGAGTGTACGAGGGAGATGGGAGACCCAGTACTTC
CDR3 protein: CAWSVRGRWETQYF

D gene: .
J gene: TRBJ1-2
CDR3 length: 14
clone size: .
V gene: TRBV6-1
CDR3 DNA: TGTGCCAGCAGTATCCCAGGGGTTGTATATGGCTACACCTTC
CDR3 protein: CASSIPGVVYGYTF

D gene: .
J gene: TRBJ1-2
CDR3 length: 14
clone size: .
V gene: TRBV7-2
CDR3 DNA: TGTGCCAGCAGCTTAGCGCGGGGATCGGCTGGCTACACCTTC
CDR3 protein: CASSLARGSAGYTF

D gene: TRBD1
J gene: TRBJ1-5
CDR3 length: 21
clone size: .
V gene: TRBV4-1
CDR3 DNA: TGCGCCAGCAGCCAAAACTTCCGCTCGGGGACAGGGCAACATAGCAATCAGCCCCAGCATTTT
CDR3 protein: CASSQNFRSGTGQHSNQPQHF

D gene: .
J gene: TRBJ1-5
CDR3 length: 14
clone size: .
V gene: TRBV2
CDR3 DNA: TGTGCCAGCAGTGATCAGGGGAAAGGTCAGCCCCAGCATTTT
CDR3 protein: CASSDQGKGQPQHF

D gene: .
J gene: TRBJ2-7
CDR3 length: 16
clone size: .
V gene: TRBV5-4
CDR3 DNA: TGTGCCAGCAGCTTGAGCTCCGCCTCGAGCTCCTACGAGCAGTACTTC
CDR3 protein: CASSLSSASSSYEQYF

D gene: TRBD1
J gene: TRBJ1-4
CDR3 length: 14
clone size: .
V gene: TRBV7-2
CDR3 DNA: TGTGCCAGCAGCCGACAGGGATTTAATGAAAAACTGTTTTTT
CDR3 protein: CASSRQGFNEKLFF

D gene: TRBD1
J gene: TRBJ1-1
CDR3 length: 16
clone size: .
V gene: TRBV5-1
CDR3 DNA: TGCGCCAGCAGCTTGGCCAGGACAGGCTTGAACACTGAAGCTTTCTTT
CDR3 protein: CASSLARTGLNTEAFF

D gene: .
J gene: TRBJ2-2
CDR3 length: 16
clone size: .
V gene: TRBV11-3
CDR3 DNA: TGTGCCAGCAGCTTAGATTCTGAGGCCTACACCGGGGAGCTGTTTTTT
CDR3 protein: CASSLDSEAYTGELFF

D gene: .
J gene: TRBJ1-1
CDR3 length: 14
clone size: .
V gene: TRBV6-1
CDR3 DNA: TGTGCCAGCAAAGACAGTCTAGGGAACACTGAAGCTTTCTTT
CDR3 protein: CASKDSLGNTEAFF

D gene: .
J gene: TRBJ1-1
CDR3 length: 13
clone size: .
V gene: TRBV29-1
CDR3 DNA: TGCAGCGTTCAGGCACATTTGAACACTGAAGCTTTCTTT
CDR3 protein: CSVQAHLNTEAFF

D gene: TRBD1
J gene: TRBJ1-3
CDR3 length: 15
clone size: .
V gene: TRBV7-2
CDR3 DNA: TGTGCCAGCAGCCAGAATGGACAGGGAATAAACACCATATATTTT
CDR3 protein: CASSQNGQGINTIYF

D gene: .
J gene: TRBJ1-5
CDR3 length: 14
clone size: .
V gene: TRBV5-1
CDR3 DNA: TGCGCCAGCAGCCCTTCGGGGGGGATAAGGCCCCAGCATTTT
CDR3 protein: CASSPSGGIRPQHF

D gene: TRBD2
J gene: TRBJ2-2
CDR3 length: 16
clone size: .
V gene: TRBV7-3
CDR3 DNA: TGTGCCAGCAGCTTAATGGCGGGGGGAAACACCGGGGAGCTGTTTTTT
CDR3 protein: CASSLMAGGNTGELFF

D gene: .
J gene: TRBJ2-7
CDR3 length: 15
clone size: .
V gene: TRBV9
CDR3 DNA: TGTGCCAGCAGCGTAGGCGGGACCCTAGTCCACGAGCAGTACTTC
CDR3 protein: CASSVGGTLVHEQYF

D gene: TRBD1
J gene: TRBJ2-7
CDR3 length: 16
clone size: few
V gene: TRBV4-2
CDR3 DNA: TGTGCCAGCAGCCAATTTCGCGGACAGGGTAACTACGAGCAGTACTTC
CDR3 protein: CASSQFRGQGNYEQYF

D gene: .
J gene: TRBJ2-2
CDR3 length: 15
clone size: .
V gene: TRBV5-6
CDR3 DNA: TGTGCCAGCAGCTTCCAGGGCCGGAACACCGGGGAGCTGTTTTTT
CDR3 protein: CASSFQGRNTGELFF

D gene: .
J gene: TRBJ2-2
CDR3 length: 17
clone size: .
V gene: TRBV21-1
CDR3 DNA: TGTGCCAGCAGTCTCGATGGGACAGCAGGCTACACCGGGGAGCTGTTTTTT
CDR3 protein: CASSLDGTAGYTGELFF

D gene: .
J gene: TRBJ2-1
CDR3 length: 15
clone size: .
V gene: TRBV2
CDR3 DNA: TGTGCCAGTACAATCGAGGCAAGCTCCTACAATGAGCAGTTCTTC
CDR3 protein: CASTIEASSYNEQFF

D gene: TRBD1
J gene: TRBJ2-7
CDR3 length: 17
clone size: .
V gene: TRBV7-6
CDR3 DNA: TGTGCCAGCAGCTTAGGGCCGGGACAGGGGGCCTCCTACGAGCAGTACTTC
CDR3 protein: CASSLGPGQGASYEQYF

D gene: TRBD1
J gene: TRBJ2-2
CDR3 length: 16
clone size: .
V gene: TRBV6-5
CDR3 DNA: TGTGCCAGCAGTTACGGCTCCGGGACAGGGGGAGGGGAGCTGTTTTTT
CDR3 protein: CASSYGSGTGGGELFF

D gene: .
J gene: TRBJ1-4
CDR3 length: 14
clone size: .
V gene: TRBV7-2
CDR3 DNA: TGTGCCAGCAGCCTTACAGGGCCCAATGAAAAACTGTTTTTT
CDR3 protein: CASSLTGPNEKLFF

D gene: TRBD1
J gene: TRBJ2-7
CDR3 length: 14
clone size: few
V gene: TRBV5-1
CDR3 DNA: TGCGCCAGCAGTTACGACAGGGGGTCGTACGAGCAGTACTTC
CDR3 protein: CASSYDRGSYEQYF

D gene: TRBD2
J gene: TRBJ2-5
CDR3 length: 14
clone size: .
V gene: TRBV4-2
CDR3 DNA: TGTGCCAGCAGCCCGACTAGCCTGAGGGAGACCCAGTACTTC
CDR3 protein: CASSPTSLRETQYF

D gene: TRBD2
J gene: TRBJ2-6
CDR3 length: 19
clone size: once
V gene: TRBV9
CDR3 DNA: TGTGCCAGCAGCCCGAGAGGACTAGCCGGAACTGCTGGGGCCAACGTCCTGACTTTC
CDR3 protein: CASSPRGLAGTAGANVLTF

D gene: .
J gene: TRBJ2-4
CDR3 length: 15
clone size: .
V gene: TRBV19
CDR3 DNA: TGTGCCAGTAATCAGGGGTTTCGAGCCAAAAACATTCAGTACTTC
CDR3 protein: CASNQGFRAKNIQYF

D gene: TRBD2
J gene: TRBJ2-2
CDR3 length: 15
clone size: .
V gene: TRBV7-6
CDR3 DNA: TGTGCCAGCAGCTCGAGCGGGACGAACACCGGGGAGCTGTTTTTT
CDR3 protein: CASSSSGTNTGELFF

D gene: .
J gene: TRBJ1-4
CDR3 length: 13
clone size: .
V gene: TRBV30
CDR3 DNA: TGTGCCCGATCAGGGGAAGGATATGAAAAACTGTTTTTT
CDR3 protein: CARSGEGYEKLFF

D gene: .
J gene: TRBJ1-5
CDR3 length: 12
clone size: .
V gene: TRBV7-2
CDR3 DNA: TGTGCCAGCAGCGCCAGAAATCAGCCCCAGCATTTT
CDR3 protein: CASSARNQPQHF

D gene: TRBD1
J gene: TRBJ1-1
CDR3 length: 13
clone size: few
V gene: TRBV7-9
CDR3 DNA: TGTGCCAGCACCTCCAGGGGGCGGACTGAAGCTTTCTTT
CDR3 protein: CASTSRGRTEAFF

D gene: .
J gene: TRBJ2-1
CDR3 length: 11
clone size: .
V gene: TRBV6-5
CDR3 DNA: TGTGCCAGCAGTTACGCGGGTGAGCAGTTCTTC
CDR3 protein: CASSYAGEQFF

D gene: .
J gene: TRBJ2-7
CDR3 length: 14
clone size: few
V gene: TRBV5-5
CDR3 DNA: TGTGCCAGCAGCTTGTATGCGGAAAGCTACGAGCAGTACTTC
CDR3 protein: CASSLYAESYEQYF

D gene: TRBD2
J gene: TRBJ2-3
CDR3 length: 14
clone size: few
V gene: TRBV7-9
CDR3 DNA: TGTGCCAGCAGCTTAACGGGGGGGGCAGATACGCAGTATTTT
CDR3 protein: CASSLTGGADTQYF